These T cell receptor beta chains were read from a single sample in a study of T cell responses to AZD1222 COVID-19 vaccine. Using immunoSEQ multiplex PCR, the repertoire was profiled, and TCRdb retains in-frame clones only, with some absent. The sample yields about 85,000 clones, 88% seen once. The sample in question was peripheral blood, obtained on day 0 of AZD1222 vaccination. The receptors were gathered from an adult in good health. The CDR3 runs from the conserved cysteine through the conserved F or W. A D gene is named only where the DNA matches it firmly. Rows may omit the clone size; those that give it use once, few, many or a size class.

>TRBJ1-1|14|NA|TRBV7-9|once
CASSDVRGGTEAFF
TGTGCCAGCAGCGATGTGCGGGGTGGCACTGAAGCTTTCTTT
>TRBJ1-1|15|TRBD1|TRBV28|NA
CASSRRDRVDTEAFF
TGTGCCAGCAGTCGAAGGGACAGGGTTGACACTGAAGCTTTCTTT
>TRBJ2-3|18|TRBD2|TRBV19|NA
CASSDNEKLAGIVDTQYF
TGTGCCAGTAGCGATAACGAAAAACTAGCGGGAATCGTAGATACGCAGTATTTT
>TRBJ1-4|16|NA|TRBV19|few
CASRAPDRSVYEKLFF
TGTGCCAGTAGGGCCCCCGACAGGTCTGTCTATGAAAAACTGTTTTTT
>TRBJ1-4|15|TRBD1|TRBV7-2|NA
CASSLGDRRNEKLFF
TGTGCCAGCAGCTTAGGGGACAGGAGAAATGAAAAACTGTTTTTT
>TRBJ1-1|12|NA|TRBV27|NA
CASIGRGTEAFF
TGTGCCAGTATTGGCAGGGGAACTGAAGCTTTCTTT
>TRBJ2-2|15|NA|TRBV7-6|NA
CASSLGGHNTGELFF
TGTGCCAGCAGCTTAGGGGGACATAACACCGGGGAGCTGTTTTTT
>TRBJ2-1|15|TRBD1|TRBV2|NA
CASSQDRVGSNEQFF
TGTGCCAGCAGCCAGGACAGGGTAGGGTCCAATGAGCAGTTCTTC
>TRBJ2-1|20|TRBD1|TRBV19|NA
CASSIGFGQGPAFSVNEQFF
TGTGCCAGTAGTATAGGGTTTGGACAGGGGCCCGCGTTTTCCGTCAATGAGCAGTTCTTC
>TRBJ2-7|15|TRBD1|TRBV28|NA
CASSLAAAGGNEQYF
TGTGCCAGCAGTTTAGCGGCGGCAGGGGGCAACGAGCAGTACTTC
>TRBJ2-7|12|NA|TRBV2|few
CASSGTAYEQYF
TGTGCCAGCAGTGGGACAGCCTACGAGCAGTACTTC
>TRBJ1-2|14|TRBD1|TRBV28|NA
CATRGGGSNYGYTF
TGTGCCACCCGAGGGGGCGGATCTAACTATGGCTACACCTTC
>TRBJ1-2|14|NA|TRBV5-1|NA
CASSLASRAQGVTF
TGCGCCAGCAGCTTGGCATCCCGGGCACAAGGAGTCACCTTC
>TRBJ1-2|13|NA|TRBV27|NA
CASSPSGVYGYTF
TGTGCCAGCAGTCCTTCGGGAGTCTATGGCTACACCTTC
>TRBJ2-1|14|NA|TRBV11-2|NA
CASSLLSFRGEQFF
TGTGCCAGCAGCTTACTGTCTTTTAGGGGTGAGCAGTTCTTC
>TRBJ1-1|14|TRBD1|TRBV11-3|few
CASSLNAGTGEAFF
TGTGCCAGCAGCCTCAATGCCGGGACAGGAGAAGCTTTCTTT
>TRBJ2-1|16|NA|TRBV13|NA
CASSLRAGISYNEQFF
TGTGCCAGCAGCCTCAGAGCAGGGATCTCCTACAATGAGCAGTTCTTC
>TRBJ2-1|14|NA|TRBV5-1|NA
CASSQAGPYNEQFF
TGCGCCAGCAGCCAAGCAGGACCTTACAATGAGCAGTTCTTC
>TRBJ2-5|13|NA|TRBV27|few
CASSRRAQETQYF
TGTGCCAGCAGTCGAAGGGCCCAAGAGACCCAGTACTTC
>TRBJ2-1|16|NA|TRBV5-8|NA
CASSQGQGRAYNEQFF
TGTGCCAGCAGTCAGGGGCAGGGCCGGGCCTACAATGAGCAGTTCTTC
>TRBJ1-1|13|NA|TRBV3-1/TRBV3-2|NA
CASSQAGSTEAFF
TGTGCCAGCAGCCAAGCGGGCTCCACTGAAGCTTTCTTT
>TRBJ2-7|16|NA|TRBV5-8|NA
CASSLGLGNYAHEQYF
TGTGCCAGCAGCTTGGGGCTGGGGAACTATGCCCACGAGCAGTACTTC
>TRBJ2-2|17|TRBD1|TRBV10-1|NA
CASSESGRGLGTGELFF
TGCGCCAGCAGTGAGTCGGGCAGGGGGCTTGGAACCGGGGAGCTGTTTTTT
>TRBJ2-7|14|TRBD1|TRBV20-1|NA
CSASLPGGAYEQYF
TGCAGTGCTAGTTTGCCAGGGGGCGCCTACGAGCAGTACTTC
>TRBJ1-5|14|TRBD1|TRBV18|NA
CASSLDRGGQPQHF
TGTGCCAGCTCACTGGACAGGGGAGGCCAGCCCCAGCATTTT
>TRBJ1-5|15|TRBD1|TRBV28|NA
CASRRSDRALQPQHF
TGTGCCAGCCGTCGCTCGGACAGGGCGCTTCAGCCCCAGCATTTT
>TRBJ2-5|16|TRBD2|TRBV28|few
CASSLVGLAARGTQYF
TGTGCCAGCAGTTTAGTTGGCCTAGCGGCCCGTGGGACCCAGTACTTC
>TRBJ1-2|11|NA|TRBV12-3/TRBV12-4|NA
CASSPGRGYTF
TGTGCCAGCAGTCCCGGGAGAGGCTACACCTTC
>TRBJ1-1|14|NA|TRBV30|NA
CAWGLQGFNTEAFF
TGTGCCTGGGGACTACAGGGTTTTAACACTGAAGCTTTCTTT
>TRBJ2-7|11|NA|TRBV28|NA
CASSYWYEQYF
TGTGCCAGCAGTTATTGGTACGAGCAGTACTTC
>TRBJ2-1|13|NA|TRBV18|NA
CASTSTGNNEQFF
TGTGCCAGCACCTCCACAGGGAACAATGAGCAGTTCTTC
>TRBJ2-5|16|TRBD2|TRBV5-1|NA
CASSLRGLAGTGTQYF
TGCGCCAGCAGCCTGCGGGGACTAGCGGGGACCGGGACCCAGTACTTC
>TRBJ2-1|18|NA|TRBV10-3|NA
CAISESNLPSGSYNEQFF
TGTGCCATCAGTGAGTCGAACCTACCCAGCGGGTCCTACAATGAGCAGTTCTTC
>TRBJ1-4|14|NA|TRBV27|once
CASSPWGHDEKLFF
TGTGCCAGCAGTCCTTGGGGGCACGATGAAAAACTGTTTTTT
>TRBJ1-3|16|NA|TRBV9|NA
CASSVEGHGAGNTIYF
TGTGCCAGCAGCGTAGAAGGGCACGGTGCTGGAAACACCATATATTTT
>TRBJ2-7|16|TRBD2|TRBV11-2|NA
CASSLDSGLRGTKQYF
TGTGCCAGCAGCTTAGATTCGGGACTGCGTGGGACTAAGCAGTACTTC
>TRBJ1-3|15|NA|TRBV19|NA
CASSTETGYGNTIYF
TGTGCCAGTAGTACGGAGACAGGATATGGAAACACCATATATTTT
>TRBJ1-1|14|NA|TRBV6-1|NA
CASSEYKRGTEAFF
TGTGCCAGCAGTGAATACAAACGAGGCACTGAAGCTTTCTTT
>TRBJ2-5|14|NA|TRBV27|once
CASSQDSSWETQYF
TGTGCCAGCAGTCAGGACAGTAGTTGGGAGACCCAGTACTTC
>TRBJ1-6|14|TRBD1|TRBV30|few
CAWSVQGGNSPLHF
TGTGCCTGGAGTGTCCAGGGGGGCAATTCACCCCTCCACTTT
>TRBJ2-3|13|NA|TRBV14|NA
CASSRQRADTQYF
TGTGCCAGCAGCCGCCAACGGGCAGATACGCAGTATTTT
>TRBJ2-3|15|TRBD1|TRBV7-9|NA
CASSQGQGARDTQYF
TGTGCCAGCAGCCAGGGGCAGGGGGCTCGAGATACGCAGTATTTT
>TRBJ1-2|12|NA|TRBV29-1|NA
CSVGDGNYGYTF
TGCAGCGTTGGGGACGGGAACTATGGCTACACCTTC
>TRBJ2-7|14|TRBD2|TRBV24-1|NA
CATSDLRRGDEQYF
TGTGCCACCAGTGATTTGCGTCGGGGGGACGAGCAGTACTTC
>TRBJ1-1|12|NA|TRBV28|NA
CASSLSGAEAFF
TGTGCCAGCAGTTTATCTGGGGCTGAAGCTTTCTTT
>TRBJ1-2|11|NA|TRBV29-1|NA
CSGGGGYGYTF
TGCAGCGGGGGTGGGGGCTATGGCTACACCTTC